This T cell receptor beta chain is from a study of T cells in Graves' hyperthyroidism and ophthalmopathy. The study defined stable Graves' hyperthyroidism as no ophthalmopathy progression within 18 months. The CDR3 contains 15 residues. CDR1 and CDR2 (germline): SGHDN, FVKESK. The J segment lost 7 bases and the V segment lost 4 bases, leaving 12 bases of the junction unmatched. It was RNA transcripts that yielded the amplified TCR beta CDR3 regions. Researchers ran a first-round RT-PCR on the TCR CDR3 using the HTBI primer set. TCRdb re-called the multiplex PCR reads with MiXCR, one entry per CDR3 protein. The table includes about 350,000 distinct CDR3 sequences, approximately 15% detected once.

The source of this sequence is a woman aged 30 to 39 with Graves' hyperthyroidism. V and J are TRBV14 and TRBJ1-2; 7 bases match TRBD1. Source material: blood. CDR3 in amino acids: CASSPLGQKLIGYTF. Written as DNA, the CDR3 is TGTGCCAGCAGCCCGTTGGGACAGAAACTTATTGGCTACACCTTC.